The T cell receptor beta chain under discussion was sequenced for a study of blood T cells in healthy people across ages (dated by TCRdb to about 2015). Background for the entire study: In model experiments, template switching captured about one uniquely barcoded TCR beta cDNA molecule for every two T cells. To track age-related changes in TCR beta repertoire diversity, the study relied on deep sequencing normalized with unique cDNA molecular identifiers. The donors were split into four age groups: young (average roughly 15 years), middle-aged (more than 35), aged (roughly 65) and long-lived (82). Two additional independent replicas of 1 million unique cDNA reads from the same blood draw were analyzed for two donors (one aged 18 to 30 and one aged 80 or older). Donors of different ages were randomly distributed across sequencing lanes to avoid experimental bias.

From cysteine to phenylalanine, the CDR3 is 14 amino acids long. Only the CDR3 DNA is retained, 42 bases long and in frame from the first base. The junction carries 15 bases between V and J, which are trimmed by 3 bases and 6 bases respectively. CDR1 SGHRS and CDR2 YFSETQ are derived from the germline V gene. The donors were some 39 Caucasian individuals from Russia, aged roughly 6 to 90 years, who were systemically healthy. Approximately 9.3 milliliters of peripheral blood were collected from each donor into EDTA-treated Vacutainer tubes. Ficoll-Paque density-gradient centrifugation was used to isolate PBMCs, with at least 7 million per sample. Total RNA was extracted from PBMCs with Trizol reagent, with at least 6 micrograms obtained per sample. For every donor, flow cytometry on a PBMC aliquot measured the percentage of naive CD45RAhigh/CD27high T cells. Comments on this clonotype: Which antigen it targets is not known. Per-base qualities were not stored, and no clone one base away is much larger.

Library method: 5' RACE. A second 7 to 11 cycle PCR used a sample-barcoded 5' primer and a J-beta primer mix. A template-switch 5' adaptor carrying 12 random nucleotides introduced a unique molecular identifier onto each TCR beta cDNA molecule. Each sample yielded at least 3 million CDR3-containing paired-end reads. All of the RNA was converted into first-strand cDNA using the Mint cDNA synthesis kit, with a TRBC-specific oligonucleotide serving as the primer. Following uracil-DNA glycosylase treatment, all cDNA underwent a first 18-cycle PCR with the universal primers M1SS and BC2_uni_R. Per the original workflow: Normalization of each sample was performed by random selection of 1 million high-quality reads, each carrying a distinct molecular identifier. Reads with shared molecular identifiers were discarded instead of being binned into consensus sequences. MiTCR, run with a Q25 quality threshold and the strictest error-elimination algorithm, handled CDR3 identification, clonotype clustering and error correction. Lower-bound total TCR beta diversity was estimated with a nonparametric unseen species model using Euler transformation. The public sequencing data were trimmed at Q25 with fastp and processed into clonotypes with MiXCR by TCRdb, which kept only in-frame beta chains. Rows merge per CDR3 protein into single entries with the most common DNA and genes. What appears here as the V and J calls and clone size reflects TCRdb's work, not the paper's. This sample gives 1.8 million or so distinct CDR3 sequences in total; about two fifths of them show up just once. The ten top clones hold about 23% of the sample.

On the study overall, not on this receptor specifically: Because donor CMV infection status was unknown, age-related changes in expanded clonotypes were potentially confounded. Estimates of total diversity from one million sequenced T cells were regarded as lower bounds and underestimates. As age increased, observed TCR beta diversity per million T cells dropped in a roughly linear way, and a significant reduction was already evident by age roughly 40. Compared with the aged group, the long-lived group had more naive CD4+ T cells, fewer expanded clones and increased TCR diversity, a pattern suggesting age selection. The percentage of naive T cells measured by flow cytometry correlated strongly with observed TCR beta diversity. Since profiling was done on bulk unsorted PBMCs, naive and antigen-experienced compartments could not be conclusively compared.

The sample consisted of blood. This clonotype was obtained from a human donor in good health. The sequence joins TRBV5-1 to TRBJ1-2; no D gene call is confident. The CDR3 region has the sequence CASSSQRDGNGYTF. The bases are TGCGCCAGCAGCTCCCAGCGGGATGGGAATGGCTACACCTTC.